This TCR beta chain appears in the sequencing data of a study of identical twins (dated by TCRdb to about 2016). Concerning the study at large: To test whether fetal clonotypes persist, the study used deep sequencing on TCR alpha and beta repertoires from monozygotic twins, unrelated adults of various ages, and cord blood. To rule out contamination, replicate twin experiments were performed at different times with different library preparation protocols.

Every donor in the study was a healthy Caucasian. The twin cohort comprised three pairs of female monozygotic twins, all aged roughly 18 to 30 years. Positive isolation kits from Invitrogen were used to isolate CD4+ and CD8+ T cell populations. Relative to germline, V is 3 bases shorter and J is 3 bases shorter, with 8 bases between their ends. The CDR3 has 12 amino acids, counting the end cysteine and phenylalanine. Here the CDR3 DNA is all that survives: 36 bases in frame from base 1. The CDR1 and CDR2 encoded by the germline V gene (reference sequence) are DFQATT and SNEGSKA. Broader findings and caveats from the paper: Out-of-frame TCR alpha sharing in monozygotic twins was systematically underestimated by recombination models, whereas sharing between unrelated individuals was in agreement with the recombination models. Because the same donors could not be followed over many years, the conclusions depended on cross-sectional statistical analysis. Invariant T cells such as MAIT and iNKT could partly confound zero-insertion analyses, although diverse VJ usage argued against such confounding for most clonotypes. Fewer insertions were carried by abundant cord blood beta clonotypes, a similar but weaker trend appeared in young adult naive repertoires, and no such trend appeared in memory repertoires. Compared with coincidental sharing between unrelated individuals, out-of-frame TCR alpha sequences shared between twins had an excess of sequences with low generation probability. A weaker excess of twin sharing was found in beta out-of-frame sequences because the signal-to-noise ratio was lowered by fewer shared sequences.

This clonotype was seen more than once but under ten times. Which antigen it targets is not known. No base qualities exist here, and no much larger clone lies one base off it. Receptors were amplified or captured by 5' RACE. The instrument given in TCRdb is Illumina HiSeq 2000. Template switching added a universal primer binding site, and the final cDNA carried a unique molecular identifier that allowed TCR cDNA molecules to be counted accurately. Specific primers in the conserved constant-segment region were used to synthesize first-strand cDNA for TCR alpha and beta chains. To control for contamination, every cDNA library was double barcoded, receiving both a SMART-Mk sample barcode and Illumina barcodes. Two successive PCR steps introduced TruSeq adapter sequences along with Illumina sample barcodes. TCR alpha and beta cDNA libraries were sequenced on the Illumina HiSeq platform with custom primers. As for how the authors treated the data: Raw reads were processed with MiGEC to extract unique molecular identifiers, and MiXCR was used to determine CDR3 positions. For each individual, recombination models were inferred using an EM algorithm with the repgenHMM and IGoR tools. Shared clonotype analysis was performed with the tcR package in R, normalizing sharing by the product of cloneset sizes. To study raw recombination free of thymic and clonal selection effects, out-of-frame nonproductive sequences were analyzed. TCRdb applied fastp at Q25 and MiXCR to the public reads, then kept only in-frame beta chains. When rows share a CDR3 protein, they turn into one entry using the most common DNA and genes. None of the V and J calls come from the authors' own analysis; TCRdb made them. The sample records more than 400,000 distinct CDR3 sequences, around 15% of which are singletons. The top ten constitute less than 0.5% of the sample.

The sample also formed part of further work on yellow fever vaccine responses in identical twins. Drawing on the second study: According to the authors, in identical twins the way T cells responded to vaccination appeared partly convergent and partly personalized. In the study, vaccine-responding T cell clones were precisely tracked in identical twins.

Sequenced material: CD4+ T cells sorted from blood. The sequence was collected from a woman between 18 and 30 years old in good health. This receptor chain uses TRBV20-1 and TRBJ2-5, with the D gene uncertain. The CDR3 in this case is CSASALKETQYF. The DNA sequence is given as TGCAGTGCTAGCGCTCTGAAAGAGACCCAGTACTTC.